Reported below is one T cell receptor beta chain. Its antigen is currently unknown. This sample is part of a study of T-cell memory formation after mild COVID-19. Overall study: TCR clusters mostly belonged to single donors. Notes on the study in general: Whether day 37 second-wave clones are SARS-CoV-2-specific was not confirmed. From day 15 to 85, contracting clones were balanced between CD4 and CD8, whereas later expanders leaned toward CD4+.

CDR1 and CDR2 (germline): SGHKS, YYEKEE (reference sequence). V lost 0 bases and J lost 0, with 17 bases in between. The CDR3 length is 18 residues. Using constant-segment primers, 5'RACE produced TCR alpha and TCR beta cDNA libraries carrying sample barcodes and UMIs. Via MiXCR, TCRdb re-called the 5' RACE reads, giving one row per CDR3 protein. The repertoire includes approximately 440,000 distinct CDR3 sequences, over 15% of them detected once, and around 8% sits in the top ten. The gene calls are TRBV5-5 and TRBJ2-3, with a tentative D call TRBD2 (5 bases). The sequence came from an adult woman who had mild COVID-19 (a few samples of this study predate the infection). Cell type and time point are not known. The material sequenced was PBMCs or a T cell subset sorted from them (not recorded which). The CDR3 nucleotides read TGTGCCAGCAGCTTGGGCCCCAGCGGATACCTTAGCACAGATACGCAGTATTTT. Its protein is CASSLGPSGYLSTDTQYF.